Listed below are T cell receptor beta chains from one sample, sequenced in a study of beta chain features in type 1 diabetes. Data came from immunoSEQ multiplex PCR; TCRdb stores just in-frame clones and leaves some out. The table includes roughly 280,000 clones, 20% to 25% detected once. The material sequenced was naive CD4+ T cells from blood. The receptors stem from a woman in her twenties or thirties with type 1 diabetes. The CDR3 runs from the conserved cysteine through the conserved F or W. A D gene is named only where the DNA matches it firmly. Size is omitted from some rows. Given values are once, few, many or a class for expanded clones.

>-|TRBJ1-1|TRBV28|-
CASSGVEGYTEAFF
TGTGCCAGCAGTGGGGTAGAGGGTTACACTGAAGCTTTCTTT
>-|TRBJ1-5|TRBV19|few
CASSIGGGGGNQQPQHF
TGTGCCAGTAGTATTGGAGGGGGAGGGGGAAATCAGCAGCCCCAGCATTTT
>TRBD2|TRBJ2-7|TRBV28|-
CASSLAGLAGGVYEQYF
TGTGCCAGCAGTTTGGCCGGACTAGCGGGAGGCGTCTACGAGCAGTACTTC
>-|TRBJ2-4|TRBV18|-
CASSPDSSIQYF
TGTGCCAGCTCACCAGATTCTAGCATTCAGTACTTC
>TRBD2|TRBJ2-2|TRBV5-1|few
CASSGWTSGIGGGELFF
TGCGCCAGCAGCGGCTGGACTAGCGGGATTGGAGGCGGGGAGCTGTTTTTT
>TRBD2|TRBJ2-3|TRBV30|few
CAWTPASGTPDTQYF
TGTGCCTGGACCCCGGCTAGCGGGACCCCAGATACGCAGTATTTT
>TRBD1|TRBJ2-7|TRBV19|few
CASSIRDRVYEQYF
TGTGCCAGTAGTATCCGGGACAGGGTCTACGAGCAGTACTTC
>-|TRBJ1-2|TRBV9|few
CASSVEIDYGYTF
TGTGCCAGCAGCGTAGAGATAGACTATGGCTACACCTTC
>-|TRBJ2-7|TRBV20-1|few
CSAGTVRQYF
TGCAGTGCTGGGACTGTGCGGCAGTACTTC
>TRBD1|TRBJ2-7|TRBV5-6|few
CASTWTGTGGYEQYF
TGTGCCAGCACCTGGACGGGGACAGGGGGCTACGAGCAGTACTTC
>-|TRBJ1-2|TRBV4-1|-
CASSQEPYRAGYGYTF
TGCGCCAGCAGCCAAGAGCCTTACAGGGCAGGTTATGGCTACACCTTC
>TRBD1|TRBJ2-2|TRBV5-1|-
CASSLMGQKSTGELFF
TGCGCCAGCAGCTTGATGGGACAGAAATCTACCGGGGAGCTGTTTTTT
>TRBD1|TRBJ1-2|TRBV28|-
CASSLVAGQARGYTF
TGTGCCAGCAGTTTAGTTGCGGGACAGGCTCGAGGCTACACCTTC
>TRBD1|TRBJ2-1|TRBV29-1|few
CSVRDRDNEQFF
TGCAGCGTCAGGGACAGGGACAATGAGCAGTTCTTC
>-|TRBJ1-1|TRBV30|few
CASEGGSEAFF
TGTGCCTCAGAAGGGGGTAGTGAAGCTTTCTTT
>-|TRBJ2-2|TRBV7-9|few
CASARGAGTGELFF
TGTGCCAGCGCCAGGGGGGCCGGAACCGGGGAGCTGTTTTTT
>-|TRBJ2-1|TRBV7-9|few
CASSPLGLQFF
TGTGCCAGCAGCCCGCTTGGGCTGCAGTTCTTC
>-|TRBJ2-5|TRBV5-1|-
CASSSPGGYQETQYF
TGCGCCAGCAGCAGTCCTGGGGGGTACCAAGAGACCCAGTACTTC
>TRBD1|TRBJ1-5|TRBV30|-
CAWSSSDRVYQPQHF
TGTGCCTGGAGTTCCTCGGACAGGGTATACCAGCCCCAGCATTTT
>TRBD1|TRBJ1-5|TRBV7-2|-
CASSSYPGQGSQPQHF
TGTGCCAGCAGCTCGTATCCGGGACAGGGTAGTCAGCCCCAGCATTTT
>-|TRBJ2-7|TRBV30|few
CAWSDTGTYEQYF
TGTGCCTGGAGTGATACAGGGACCTACGAGCAGTACTTC
>TRBD1|TRBJ1-1|TRBV14|-
CASSQQGDTEAFF
TGTGCCAGCAGCCAACAGGGGGACACTGAAGCTTTCTTT
>TRBD2|TRBJ2-3|TRBV9|once
CASSVAAGTRALDTQYF
TGTGCCAGCAGCGTAGCCGCCGGGACTAGGGCTCTGGATACGCAGTATTTT
>-|TRBJ1-1|TRBV29-1|-
CSVQTKVNTEAFF
TGCAGCGTCCAGACAAAGGTGAACACTGAAGCTTTCTTT
>-|TRBJ2-1|TRBV19|-
CASSSGVRDYNEQFF
TGTGCCAGTAGTAGTGGGGTACGGGACTACAATGAGCAGTTCTTC
>-|TRBJ1-5|TRBV2|-
CASSTGNQPQHF
TGTGCCAGCAGTACAGGTAATCAGCCCCAGCATTTT
>-|TRBJ1-2|TRBV29-1|few
CSVEEHPLTGGYTF
TGCAGCGTTGAAGAGCACCCGTTAACCGGTGGCTACACCTTC
>-|TRBJ2-3|TRBV27|-
CASSSRLEDTQYF
TGTGCCAGCAGTTCTCGACTAGAAGATACACAGTATTTT
>TRBD2|TRBJ2-1|TRBV2|-
CASTWTSGSNGEQFF
TGTGCCAGCACATGGACTAGCGGGAGTAACGGTGAGCAGTTCTTC
>TRBD1|TRBJ1-2|TRBV4-1|-
CASSQDPRRDRDYGYTF
TGCGCCAGCAGCCAAGATCCCAGGAGGGACAGAGACTATGGCTACACCTTC
>-|TRBJ2-2|TRBV14|-
CASSQAMKTAPGELFF
TGTGCCAGCAGCCAAGCCATGAAGACTGCGCCCGGGGAGCTGTTTTTT
>TRBD1|TRBJ1-1|TRBV5-1|-
CASSSTGAQNTEAFF
TGCGCCAGCAGCTCGACAGGGGCCCAGAACACTGAAGCTTTCTTT
>-|TRBJ2-3|TRBV6-5|few
CASSYSGASTDTQYF
TGTGCCAGCAGTTACTCGGGGGCCAGCACAGATACGCAGTATTTT
>TRBD2|TRBJ2-2|TRBV5-1|few
CASFRGGAGELFF
TGCGCCAGCTTCCGGGGGGGCGCCGGGGAGCTGTTTTTT
>-|TRBJ1-1|TRBV28|-
CATLLLLNTEAFF
TGTGCCACCCTCCTCTTATTGAACACTGAAGCTTTCTTT
>-|TRBJ2-5|TRBV14|-
CASSQAGTGARHF
TGTGCCAGCAGCCAAGCCGGCACAGGTGCACGGCACTTC
>-|TRBJ2-7|TRBV30|-
CAWSGTRDSWEQYF
TGTGCCTGGAGTGGCACGCGGGACAGCTGGGAGCAGTACTTC
>TRBD1|TRBJ2-7|TRBV29-1|few
CSVEEAPGQGYEQYF
TGCAGCGTTGAAGAAGCTCCGGGACAGGGCTACGAGCAGTACTTC
>-|TRBJ2-2|TRBV7-3|-
CASSLRLNTGELFF
TGTGCCAGCAGCCTTAGACTGAACACCGGGGAGCTGTTTTTT
>TRBD2|TRBJ2-7|TRBV4-1|few
CASSQGTSGRARYEQYF
TGCGCCAGCAGCCAAGGGACTAGCGGGAGGGCCAGGTACGAGCAGTACTTC
>-|TRBJ2-2|TRBV7-3|few
CASSFKHTGELFF
TGTGCCAGCAGCTTTAAGCACACCGGGGAGCTGTTTTTT
>TRBD1|TRBJ1-5|TRBV30|-
CAWSRTGLSNQPQHF
TGTGCCTGGAGCCGGACAGGGCTCAGCAATCAGCCCCAGCATTTT
>TRBD2|TRBJ2-1|TRBV18|few
CASSHTSGSPDEQFF
TGTGCCAGCTCGCACACTAGCGGGAGTCCCGATGAGCAGTTCTTC
>TRBD2|TRBJ2-3|TRBV7-3|-
CASGLASTDTQYF
TGTGCCAGCGGACTAGCTAGCACAGATACGCAGTATTTT
>TRBD1|TRBJ1-1|TRBV7-9|-
CASSWDRDFGPAEAFF
TGTGCCAGCAGCTGGGACAGGGACTTCGGCCCGGCTGAAGCTTTCTTT
>TRBD2|TRBJ2-7|TRBV7-9|-
CASSSRTRFSYEQYF
TGTGCCAGCAGCTCCCGGACTAGATTCTCCTACGAGCAGTACTTC
>-|TRBJ1-2|TRBV19|few
CASSIPRVPDGYTF
TGTGCCAGTAGTATCCCCAGGGTACCGGATGGCTACACCTTC
>-|TRBJ2-7|TRBV5-1|-
CASSLHQGPEQYF
TGCGCCAGCAGCCTTCATCAGGGTCCCGAGCAGTACTTC
>-|TRBJ2-7|TRBV30|-
CAWGRLEYEQYF
TGTGCCTGGGGAAGACTGGAATACGAGCAGTACTTC
>TRBD1|TRBJ1-5|TRBV4-1|-
CASSRDRAEHRNQPQHF
TGCGCCAGTTCCCGGGACAGAGCCGAACACCGCAATCAGCCCCAGCATTTT
>-|TRBJ2-3|TRBV6-5|few
CATRGQPDTQYF
TGTGCCACCCGGGGACAACCAGATACGCAGTATTTT
>-|TRBJ1-1|TRBV5-4|few
CAARTVNTEAFF
TGTGCCGCACGGACAGTGAACACTGAAGCTTTCTTT
>TRBD2|TRBJ2-5|TRBV6-5|-
CASSGLAKETQYF
TGTGCCAGCAGTGGACTAGCCAAAGAGACCCAGTACTTC
>-|TRBJ2-6|TRBV29-1|few
CSVNRAGANVLTF
TGCAGCGTGAACAGGGCTGGGGCCAACGTCCTGACTTTC
>-|TRBJ2-7|TRBV2|few
CASNQGSSYEQYF
TGTGCCAGCAATCAGGGAAGCTCCTACGAGCAGTACTTC
>-|TRBJ1-1|TRBV5-4|few
CASSLSSGVNTEAFF
TGTGCCAGCAGCTTGTCGTCCGGAGTTAACACTGAAGCTTTCTTT
>-|TRBJ2-1|TRBV9|few
CASSPSLALYNEQFF
TGTGCCAGCAGCCCCAGCCTAGCGCTTTACAATGAGCAGTTCTTC
>TRBD1|TRBJ2-1|TRBV7-9|-
CATWTGRHNEQFF
TGTGCCACCTGGACAGGGAGGCACAATGAGCAGTTCTTC
>-|TRBJ1-5|TRBV28|-
CASSDRQPQHF
TGTGCCAGCAGTGACAGACAGCCCCAGCATTTT
>-|TRBJ2-5|TRBV28|-
CASTEQQETQYF
TGTGCCAGCACCGAACAACAAGAGACCCAGTACTTC